The sequence of this T cell receptor beta chain was determined in a study of T-cell reconstitution after alpha-beta-depleted transplantation in children. Regarding the study as a whole: Reportedly, alpha-beta T cells present about two months post-transplant originated from several hundred expanded clones of graft origin. After transplant, high TCRbeta diversity at day 60 in some patients arose from surviving recipient T cells and thymic progenitors. The main origin of T-cell counts and diversity one year after transplant was newly produced T cells.

Preparation of the TCRbeta library involved a method that used unique molecular identifiers. TCRdb reanalysed the PCR reads using MiXCR and keeps one entry per CDR3 protein. Of approximately 430,000 distinct CDR3 sequences in the sample, roughly 17% are singletons; the top ten hold around 30%. Concerning this clonotype itself: Its antigen is still unknown.

CDR1 is SEHNR, CDR2 FQNEAQ, per germline (reference sequence). V shed 5 bases, J shed 4 bases, and the junction held 7 bases outside the gene matches. The CDR3 length is 14 residues. The source was PBMCs, mostly from graft donor cells, collected 360 days after TCRalphabeta/CD19-depleted stem cell transplant. This sequence was found in a boy less than two years old who had a stem cell transplant for Wiskott-Aldrich syndrome, so the T cells may come from the graft donor. The V call is TRBV7-9, the J call TRBJ2-7; 8 nucleotides agree with TRBD2. In nucleotides, the CDR3 is TGTGCCAGCAGCAAGGGACTAGAAAGATACGAGCAGTACTTC. It is translated as CASSKGLERYEQYF.